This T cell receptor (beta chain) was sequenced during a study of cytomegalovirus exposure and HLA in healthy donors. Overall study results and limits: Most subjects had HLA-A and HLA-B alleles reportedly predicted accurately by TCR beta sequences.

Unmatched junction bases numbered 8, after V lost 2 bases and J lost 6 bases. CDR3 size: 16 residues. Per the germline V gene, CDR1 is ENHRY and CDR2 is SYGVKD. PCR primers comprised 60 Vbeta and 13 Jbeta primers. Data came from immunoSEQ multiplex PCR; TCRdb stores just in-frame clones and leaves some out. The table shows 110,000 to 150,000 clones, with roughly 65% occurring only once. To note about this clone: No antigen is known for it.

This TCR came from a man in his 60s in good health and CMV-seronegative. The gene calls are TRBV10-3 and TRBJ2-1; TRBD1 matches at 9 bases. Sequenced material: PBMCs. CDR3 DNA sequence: TGTGCCATCAGTGAGACGCCGGGACAGGGTCCCAATGAGCAGTTCTTC. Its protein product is CAISETPGQGPNEQFF.